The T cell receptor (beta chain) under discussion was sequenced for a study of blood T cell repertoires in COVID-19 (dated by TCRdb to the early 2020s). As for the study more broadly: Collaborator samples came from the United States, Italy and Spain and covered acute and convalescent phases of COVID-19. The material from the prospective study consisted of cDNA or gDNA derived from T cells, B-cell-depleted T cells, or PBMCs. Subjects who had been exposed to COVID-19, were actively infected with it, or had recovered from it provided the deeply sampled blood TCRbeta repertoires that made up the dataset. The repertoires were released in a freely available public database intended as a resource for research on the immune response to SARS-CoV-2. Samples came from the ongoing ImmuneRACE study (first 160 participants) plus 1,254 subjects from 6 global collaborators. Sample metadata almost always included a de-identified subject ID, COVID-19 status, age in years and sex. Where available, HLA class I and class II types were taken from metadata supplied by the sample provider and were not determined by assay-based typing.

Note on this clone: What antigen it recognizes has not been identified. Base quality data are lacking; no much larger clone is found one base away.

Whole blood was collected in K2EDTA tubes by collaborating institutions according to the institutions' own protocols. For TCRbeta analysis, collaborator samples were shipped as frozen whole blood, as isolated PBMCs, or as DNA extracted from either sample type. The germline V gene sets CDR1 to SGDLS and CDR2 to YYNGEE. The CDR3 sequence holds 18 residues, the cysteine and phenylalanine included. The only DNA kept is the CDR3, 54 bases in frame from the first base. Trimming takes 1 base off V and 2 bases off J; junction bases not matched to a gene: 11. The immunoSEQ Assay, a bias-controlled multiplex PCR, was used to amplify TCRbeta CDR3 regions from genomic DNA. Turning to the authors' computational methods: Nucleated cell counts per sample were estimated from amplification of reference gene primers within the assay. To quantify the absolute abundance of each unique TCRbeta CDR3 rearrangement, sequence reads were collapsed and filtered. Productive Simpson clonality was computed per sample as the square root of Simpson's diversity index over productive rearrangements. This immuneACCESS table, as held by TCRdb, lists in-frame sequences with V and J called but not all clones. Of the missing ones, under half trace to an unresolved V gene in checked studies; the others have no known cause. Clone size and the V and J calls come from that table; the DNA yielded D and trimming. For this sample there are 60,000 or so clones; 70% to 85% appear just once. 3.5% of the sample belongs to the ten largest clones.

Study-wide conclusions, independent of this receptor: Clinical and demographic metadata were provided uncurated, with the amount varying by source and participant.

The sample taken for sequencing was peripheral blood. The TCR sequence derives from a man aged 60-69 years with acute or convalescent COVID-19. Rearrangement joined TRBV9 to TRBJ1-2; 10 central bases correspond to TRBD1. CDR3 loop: CASSVSDRGLIPNYGYTF. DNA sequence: TGTGCCAGCAGCGTATCCGACAGGGGGCTGATCCCCAACTATGGCTACACCTTC.